Here is one T cell receptor beta chain with its context. What it recognizes is unknown. The data belong to a study of CD8+ T cells in alopecia areata. Study-wide background: Twice daily, treated patients received 5 to 10 mg of oral tofacitinib. Percentage of affected scalp area was the basis on which treated patients' severity was scored.

Trimming cost V 1 base and J 11 bases; bases outside gene matches: 1. The CDR3 totals 10 residues. Germline V gives CDR1 SQVTM, CDR2 ANQGSEA. General study points: Amid tofacitinib therapy, many expanded lesional clones stayed present in scalp and blood.

Regarding treatment: oral pan-JAK inhibitor, 5-10 mg twice daily. Individuals with alopecia areata gave both lesional scalp punch biopsies and peripheral blood for collection. TCR sequencing used cDNA made by reverse transcription of extracted RNA. Clones were sequenced by immunoSEQ multiplex PCR, and TCRdb holds only the in-frame ones, with some missing. The sample includes over 150,000 clones, less than 70% of them seen just once. The specimen was CD8+ T cells sorted from blood, collected at week 24, from a patient treated with tofacitinib. This chain connects TRBV29-1 to TRBJ1-1, with 7 bases aligning to TRBD1. This clonotype was sampled from a human donor with alopecia areata. CDR3 sequence reads: CSVEGRGAFF. In DNA form, the CDR3 reads TGCAGCGTTGAAGGCAGGGGGGCTTTCTTT. Combining the CDR3 with reference TRBV29-1 and TRBJ1-1 gives the whole variable domain SAVISQKPSRDICQRGTSLTIQCQVDSQVTMMFWYRQQPGQSLTLIATANQGSEATYESGFVIDKFPISRPNLTFSTLTVSNMSPEDSSIYLCSVEGRGAFFGQGTRLTVV.